The entry below describes one T cell receptor (beta chain). The sample belongs to a study of blood T cell repertoires in COVID-19. At the level of the study: Spain, Italy and the United States supplied samples that represented acute and convalescent COVID-19. PBMCs, B-cell-depleted T cells, or T cells provided the cDNA or gDNA that made up the material.

This CDR3 is built from 16 residues. V was cut by 4 bases and J by 7 bases, with 22 bases left in between. The germline V gene encodes CDR1 MNHEY and CDR2 SVGEGT. Assay used: immunoSEQ multiplex PCR; TCRdb lists only in-frame clones, some missing. Of around 54,000 clones listed, 90% are singletons. The sequence was collected from a woman in her thirties or forties with active COVID-19. Sequencing input: peripheral blood. The chain joins TRBV6-2 or TRBV6-3 to TRBJ1-2, with D tentatively TRBD1 (6 bases). This chain's CDR3 is CASSLNLWGRGGGYTF. As DNA, the CDR3 is TGTGCCAGCAGTTTAAATTTGTGGGGGCGTGGAGGTGGCTACACCTTC.